The next 23 T cell receptor beta chains were all read from a single sample in a study of cytomegalovirus exposure and HLA in healthy donors. 60 Vbeta and 13 Jbeta primers were used in PCR. Profiled with immunoSEQ multiplex PCR; TCRdb holds only in-frame clones, not every one. The sample carries 150,000 to 200,000 clones, around 82% recorded once. Sequenced material: PBMCs. The receptors derive from a man over 45 in good health and CMV-seropositive.

The J gene is TRBJ1-2, the V gene TRBV10-3; perhaps TRBD1 as D (5 bases). This CDR3 is 13 amino acids long. V was clipped by 6 bases and J by 6 bases, with 14 bases between them. Germline V CDR1 and CDR2: ENHRY, SYGVKD. CDR3 loop: CAIRADGGDGYTF. The CDR3 nucleotides read TGTGCCATCAGGGCGGACGGAGGGGATGGCTACACCTTC.

This clone was recorded a few times. The CDR3 sequence: CAWSHRSNEKLFF. The CDR3 DNA sequence: TGTGCCTGGAGTCACAGAAGTAATGAAAAACTGTTTTTT. This sequence joins TRBV30 and TRBJ1-4; D is unresolved. V was shortened by 2 bases and J by 4 bases, with 8 bases between the two germline ends. The CDR3 runs to 13 residues. Germline V gives CDR1 GTSNPN, CDR2 SVGIG (reference sequence). Full variable domain (remainder filled in from reference TRBV30 and TRBJ1-4): SQTIHQWPATLVQPVGSPLSLECTVEGTSNPNLYWYRQAAGRGLQLLFYSVGIGQISSEVPQNLSASRPQDRQFILSSKKLLLSDSGFYLCAWSHRSNEKLFFGSGTQLSVL.

The chain links TRBV28 to TRBJ1-1; TRBD1 agrees at 9 bases. Germline V gene data show CDR1 as MDHEN and CDR2 as SYDVKM. Unmatched junction bases numbered 5, after V lost 6 bases and J lost 3 bases. This CDR3 comprises 14 residues. The CDR3 spells CASRAGTGHTEAFF. The CDR3 DNA reads as TGTGCCAGCAGAGCCGGGACAGGGCACACTGAAGCTTTCTTT.

This chain links TRBV7-3 with TRBJ2-5, with TRBD2 matching over 8 bases. J gave up 7 bases and V 5 bases, and 12 bases lay outside the gene matches. Germline loops: CDR1 SGHTA, CDR2 FQGTGA. This CDR3 comprises 15 residues. The CDR3 DNA is TGTGCCAGCAGCGCAGGAACTAGCGGCGGGGCGACCCAGTACTTC. Amino acid sequence: CASSAGTSGGATQYF.

A single count supports this clone. The junction shows a germline mismatch at one end, possibly a read error. The same CDR3 arises from other DNA sequences in this sample as well. The genes are TRBV7-6 and TRBJ2-1; possibly TRBD2 for D (6 bases). The CDR3 runs to 14 residues. Germline loops: CDR1 SGHVS, CDR2 FNYEAQ. CDR3 in amino acids: CASSLAGTHNEQFF. CDR3 coding DNA: TGTGCCAGCAGCCTAGCCGGGACTCACAATGAGCAGTTCTTC.

The chain employs TRBV19 and TRBJ2-1, with 9 bases that match TRBD1. This CDR3 has 14 residues. V was clipped by 3 bases and J by 6 bases; unmatched bases: 3. Germline V gene sequence: CDR1 LNHDA, CDR2 SQIVND (reference sequence). The chain's CDR3 is CASSMGTGSNEQFF. CDR3 coding DNA: TGTGCCAGTAGTATGGGGACAGGGTCCAATGAGCAGTTCTTC. Together with reference TRBV19 and TRBJ2-1, the CDR3 gives the full variable domain: DGGITQSPKYLFRKEGQNVTLSCEQNLNHDAMYWYRQDPGQGLRLIYYSQIVNDFQKGDIAEGYSVSREKKESFPLTVTSAQKNPTAFYLCASSMGTGSNEQFFGPGTRLTVL.

The chain joins TRBV19 to TRBJ2-4, with 7 nucleotides matching TRBD2. This CDR3 has 15 residues. Unmatched junction bases numbered 6, after V lost 3 bases and J lost 4 bases. From germline, CDR1 is LNHDA and CDR2 SQIVND (reference sequence). CDR3 region: CASSMKGGGKNIQYF. In DNA form, the CDR3 reads TGTGCCAGTAGTATGAAGGGCGGGGGAAAAAACATTCAGTACTTC. The variable domain in full, completed from reference TRBV19 and TRBJ2-4, reads DGGITQSPKYLFRKEGQNVTLSCEQNLNHDAMYWYRQDPGQGLRLIYYSQIVNDFQKGDIAEGYSVSREKKESFPLTVTSAQKNPTAFYLCASSMKGGGKNIQYFGAGTRLSVL.

This clone came up a few times. The genes are TRBV11-2 and TRBJ2-7; TRBD1 matches 9 bases. The CDR3 loop spans 13 amino acids. From germline, CDR1 is SGHAT and CDR2 FQNNGV. The V and J ends lost 5 bases and 6 bases, in that order; junction bases with no gene match: 5. The DNA for the CDR3 is TGTGCCAGCAGCCGCGACAGGGGGATCGAGCAGTACTTC. This gives the protein CASSRDRGIEQYF.

J is TRBJ2-1 and V is TRBV4-1; 10 bases map to TRBD2. The germline V gene has CDR1 MGHRA and CDR2 YSYEKL. V dropped 4 bases and J dropped 9; count of bases not matched to a gene: 12. The CDR3 is 16 amino acids. The CDR3 spells CASSPQAGGGLGEQFF. Written as DNA, the CDR3 is TGCGCCAGCAGCCCCCAAGCGGGGGGGGGCCTCGGTGAGCAGTTCTTC.

J is TRBJ2-3 and V is TRBV7-3, with 7 bases fitting TRBD1. The length of the CDR3 is 16 residues. Trimming at V came to 2 bases and at J to 4 bases, leaving 9 bases not matched to a gene. Per germline, CDR1 SGHTA and CDR2 FQGTGA. This CDR3 is CASSLVSGGRSDTQYF. The CDR3 DNA sequence: TGTGCCAGCAGCTTAGTGTCAGGGGGTAGGTCAGATACGCAGTATTTT.

The rearrangement uses TRBV2 and TRBJ2-7; 11 positions match TRBD1. The V and J ends lost 6 bases and 1 base, in that order; junction bases with no gene match: 11. The CDR3 is made up of 17 amino acids. CDR1 is SNHLY and CDR2 is FYNNEI in the germline V gene. The CDR3 here is CASSPTGTGGGSYEQYF. The CDR3 DNA sequence: TGTGCCAGCAGCCCGACTGGGACAGGGGGAGGATCCTACGAGCAGTACTTC.

V usage is TRBV11-1 and J usage is TRBJ2-7; TRBD1 matches at 7 bases. Germline CDR1 is SGHAT and CDR2 is FQDESV (reference sequence). Trimming removed 6 bases from V and 0 bases from J; junction bases left unmatched: 5. CDR3 length: 14 residues. CDR3 sequence reads: CASRLQGTSYEQYF. As DNA, the CDR3 is TGTGCCAGCAGGTTACAGGGGACCTCCTACGAGCAGTACTTC.

There are a few counts of this clone. V is TRBV11-3 and J is TRBJ1-6; D possibly corresponds to TRBD1 (6 bases). V dropped 5 bases and J dropped 7 bases, with 9 bases sitting between them. The CDR3 is 13 amino acids. Germline-derived CDR1 and CDR2 are SGHNT and YENEEA. The CDR3 region is CASSRTANSPLHF. CDR3 sequence (DNA): TGTGCCAGCAGCCGGACAGCCAATTCACCCCTCCACTTT.

The chain is built from TRBV6-1 and TRBJ1-1, with unresolved D. The V and J ends lost 3 bases and 0 bases respectively, with 11 bases between them. There are 15 residues in the CDR3. CDR1 and CDR2 (germline): MNHNS, SASEGT. CDR3 coding DNA: TGTGCCAGCAGTGAGAGGACTGGATTGAACACTGAAGCTTTCTTT. Amino acids: CASSERTGLNTEAFF.

V is TRBV7-9 and J is TRBJ2-7, with 7 nucleotides matching TRBD2. With 7 bases clipped from V and 1 base from J, the junction kept 10 bases outside the gene matches. Per the germline V gene, CDR1 is SEHNR and CDR2 is FQNEAQ (reference sequence). The CDR3 spans 15 residues. CDR3 residues: CASIPPGSGSYEQYF. CDR3 DNA sequence: TGTGCCAGCATTCCACCTGGTAGCGGGTCCTACGAGCAGTACTTC. Together with reference TRBV7-9 and TRBJ2-7, the CDR3 gives the full variable domain: DTGVSQNPRHKITKRGQNVTFRCDPISEHNRLYWYRQTLGQGPEFLTYFQNEAQLEKSRLLSDRFSAERPKGSFSTLEIQRTEQGDSAMYLCASIPPGSGSYEQYFGPGTRLTVT.

In this sample, this clone turned up once. V gene TRBV18 combines with J gene TRBJ2-1, with a tentative D call TRBD2 (6 bases). Trimming took 4 bases from V and 4 from J, leaving 8 bases between them. CDR3 length: 13 amino acids. Germline CDR1 KGHSH, CDR2 LQKENI. In nucleotides, the CDR3 is TGTGCCAGCTCACATCGGGGGTACAATGAGCAGTTCTTC. It codes for CASSHRGYNEQFF.

V usage is TRBV11-3 and J usage is TRBJ2-7; tentative D call: TRBD2 (6 bases). CDR3 length: 13 amino acids. CDR1 and CDR2 from the germline V gene are SGHNT and YENEEA. With 1 base removed from V and 7 bases from J, the gap between germline ends came to 11 bases. In DNA, the CDR3 is TGTGCCAGCAGCTTAGGTGCAGGGAGGGAGCAGTACTTC. This codes for CASSLGAGREQYF.

The rearrangement uses TRBV6-6 and TRBJ1-2; 9 positions match TRBD1. V was pared by 6 bases and J by 3 bases, with 5 bases of the junction left unmatched. The CDR3 consists of 14 residues. The V gene's germline CDR1 is MNHNY and CDR2 SVGAGI (reference sequence). DNA for the CDR3: TGTGCCAGCAGACCGGGACAGGGAGACTATGGCTACACCTTC. This translates into CASRPGQGDYGYTF.

This chain links TRBV9 with TRBJ2-3; 10 bases map to TRBD2. The CDR3 totals 16 residues. Germline V gives CDR1 SGDLS, CDR2 YYNGEE. Losses at the gene ends were 4 bases for V and 3 bases for J; bases not matched to a gene: 8. CDR3 sequence (DNA): TGTGCCAGCAGCATCTCTTTAGCGGGGGGAACAGATACGCAGTATTTT. It specifies CASSISLAGGTDTQYF.

The genes are TRBV6-5 and TRBJ1-6; D perhaps matches TRBD1 (6 bases). Germline V gene lookup returns CDR1 MNHEY and CDR2 SVGAGI. Trimming took off 0 bases at V and 9 bases at J, with 15 bases between the two ends. There are 16 residues in the CDR3. The CDR3 loop reads CASSYSDHLQGSPLHF. Written as DNA, the CDR3 is TGTGCCAGCAGTTACTCGGACCACCTACAGGGTTCACCCCTCCACTTT.

The chain combines TRBV2 with TRBJ2-5; 7 bases are a match to TRBD1. V shed 7 bases and J 2 bases; nucleotides not matched to a gene: 7. CDR3 length: 14 residues. Germline values: CDR1 SNHLY, CDR2 FYNNEI. For the CDR3, the DNA is TGTGCCAGCAAAACTCCGGGACAGCAAGAGACCCAGTACTTC. It specifies CASKTPGQQETQYF.

The chain carries TRBV6-4 and TRBJ1-2; the match to TRBD1 covers 7 bases. The CDR3 has 13 residues. The ends lost 0 bases at V and 12 bases at J; junction bases unmatched: 7. Germline values: CDR1 MRHNA, CDR2 SNTAGT. The CDR3 bases are TGTGCCAGCAGTGACTCGGCAGGGGGGACAAACACCTTC. Translation: CASSDSAGGTNTF.

The V and J genes are TRBV28 and TRBJ1-1; D is uncertain. This CDR3 is built from 11 residues. Trimming shortened V by 3 bases and J by 6 bases, and 5 bases separated the two germline ends. Looked up from germline, CDR1 is MDHEN and CDR2 is SYDVKM. The CDR3 DNA is TGTGCCAGCAGTTTCTTTGCTGAAGCTTTCTTT. Translating gives CASSFFAEAFF.